Sequencing of this TCR beta chain was carried out in a study of blood T cell repertoires in COVID-19. Across the whole study: The analysed material was cDNA or gDNA that came from T cells, B-cell-depleted T cells, or PBMCs.

For this clone: Other DNA sequences in the same sample also yield this CDR3.

V was clipped by 9 bases and J by 3 bases, with 11 bases between them. The length of the CDR3 is 13 residues. The germline CDR1 and CDR2 sequences are MNHEY and SVGAGI. The protocol was immunoSEQ multiplex PCR, while the TCRdb copy is restricted to in-frame clones and leaves out a portion. The top ten clones hold 9% to 14% of a sample with some 140,000 clones, roughly 83% of them seen once. This clonotype was obtained from a woman in her sixties with COVID-19, enrolled during active disease. The source material was peripheral blood. V is TRBV6-5 and J is TRBJ1-4, with a weak D call TRBD1 (6 bases). The CDR3 sequence: CASARGPNEKLFF. The CDR3 DNA reads TGTGCCAGTGCCAGGGGCCCTAATGAAAAACTGTTTTTT.